The clone carrying this TCR beta chain was recorded once. Its target is not known. The sample is drawn from a study of identical twins. Study conclusions and caveats: In beta out-of-frame sequences, the excess sharing between twins was weaker. Out-of-frame sharing of TCR alpha in monozygotic twins was underestimated by models. Excess low generation probability was seen in twin-shared out-of-frame alpha sequences.

One entry per CDR3 protein results from TCRdb running MiXCR on the 5' RACE reads. Of approximately 220,000 distinct CDR3 sequences listed, 6.5% to 9% are singletons. This sample was also put to use in a study of yellow fever vaccine responses in identical twins.

The sequence was collected from a woman aged 18-35 years in good health. The specimen was CD8+ T cells sorted from blood.

CDR3 sequence (DNA): TGTGCCAGCGCTCTGGGACAGGCGAACACCGGGGAGCTGTTTTTT. Its translation is CASALGQANTGELFF. This sequence joins TRBV5-6 and TRBJ2-2; TRBD1 aligns across 8 bases. V trimming: 7 bases; J trimming: 0 bases; junction bases outside the gene matches: 5. This CDR3 comprises 15 residues. Germline CDR1 reads SGHDT; CDR2 reads YYEEEE.